This T cell receptor beta chain was identified during a study of T-cell reconstitution after alpha-beta-depleted transplantation in children. This clonotype has more than one count but fewer than ten. Construction of the TCRbeta library involved unique molecular identifiers. TCRdb analysed the PCR reads with MiXCR anew, one entry per CDR3 protein. The sample gives fewer than 550,000 distinct CDR3 sequences, 9.5% to 12% of which show up once; 12% to 15% is in the top ten. After removal of 4 bases from V and 7 bases from J, the junction contained 5 bases not matched to a gene. Germline CDR1 reads SGHDN; CDR2 reads FVKESK. There are 14 residues in the CDR3.

The sequencing used PBMCs, mostly from graft donor cells, collected 180 days after TCRalphabeta/CD19-depleted stem cell transplant. The chain uses TRBV14 and TRBJ1-2; 11 nucleotides line up with TRBD1. The sequence was obtained from a female patient between 2 and 15 years old who had a stem cell transplant for aplastic anemia, so the T cells may come from the graft donor. DNA of the CDR3: TGTGCCAGCAGCCCCTGGACAGGGGGCTTTGGCTACACCTTC. Protein sequence: CASSPWTGGFGYTF. Drawing the rest from reference TRBV14 and TRBJ1-2, the complete variable domain is EAGVTQFPSHSVIEKGQTVTLRCDPISGHDNLYWYRRVMGKEIKFLLHFVKESKQDESGMPNNRFLAERTGGTYSTLKVQPAELEDSGVYFCASSPWTGGFGYTFGSGTRLTVV.